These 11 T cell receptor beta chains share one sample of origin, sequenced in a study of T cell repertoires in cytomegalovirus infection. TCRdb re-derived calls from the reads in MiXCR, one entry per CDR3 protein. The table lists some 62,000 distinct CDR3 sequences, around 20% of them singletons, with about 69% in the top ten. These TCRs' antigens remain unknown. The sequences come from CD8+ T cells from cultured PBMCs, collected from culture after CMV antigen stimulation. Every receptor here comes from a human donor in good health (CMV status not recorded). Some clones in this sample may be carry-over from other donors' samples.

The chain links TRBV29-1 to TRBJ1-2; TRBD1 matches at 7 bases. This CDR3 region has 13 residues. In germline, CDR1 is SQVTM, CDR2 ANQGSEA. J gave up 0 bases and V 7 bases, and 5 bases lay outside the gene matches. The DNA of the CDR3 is TGCAGCGCCCGGGACAGCTCTAACTATGGCTACACCTTC. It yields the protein CSARDSSNYGYTF. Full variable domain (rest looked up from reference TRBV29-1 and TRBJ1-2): SAVISQKPSRDICQRGTSLTIQCQVDSQVTMMFWYRQQPGQSLTLIATANQGSEATYESGFVIDKFPISRPNLTFSTLTVSNMSPEDSSIYLCSARDSSNYGYTFGSGTRLTVV.

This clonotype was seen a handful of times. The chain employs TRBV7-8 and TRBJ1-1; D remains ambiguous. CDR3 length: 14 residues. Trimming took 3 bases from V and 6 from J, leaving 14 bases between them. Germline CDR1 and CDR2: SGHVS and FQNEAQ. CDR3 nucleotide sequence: TGTGCCAGCAGCTTGGCTCCGGGAGGAGCTGAAGCTTTCTTT. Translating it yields CASSLAPGGAEAFF.

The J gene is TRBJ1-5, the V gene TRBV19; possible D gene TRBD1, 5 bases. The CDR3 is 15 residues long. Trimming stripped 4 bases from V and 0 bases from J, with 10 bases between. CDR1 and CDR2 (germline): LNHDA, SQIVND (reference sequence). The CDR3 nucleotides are TGTGCCAGTAGTAGAGTGACAGTTAGCAATCAGCCCCAGCATTTT. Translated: CASSRVTVSNQPQHF.

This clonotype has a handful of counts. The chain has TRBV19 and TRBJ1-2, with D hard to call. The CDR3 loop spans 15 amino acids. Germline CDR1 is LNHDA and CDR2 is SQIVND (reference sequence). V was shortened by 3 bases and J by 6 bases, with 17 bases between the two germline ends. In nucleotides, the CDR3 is TGTGCCAGTAGTATTACGTACGGGCAGGAAAATGGCTACACCTTC. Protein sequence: CASSITYGQENGYTF.

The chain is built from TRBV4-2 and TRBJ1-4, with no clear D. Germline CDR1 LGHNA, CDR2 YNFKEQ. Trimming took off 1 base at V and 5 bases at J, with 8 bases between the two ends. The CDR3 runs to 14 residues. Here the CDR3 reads CASSQALGNEKLFF. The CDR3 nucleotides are TGTGCCAGCAGCCAAGCTTTGGGGAATGAAAAACTGTTTTTT.

The CDR3 DNA reads as TGCGCCAGCAGCCAACCCGGGGTTCTCTATGGCTACACCTTC. Translating gives CASSQPGVLYGYTF. J is TRBJ1-2 and V is TRBV4-3; D is ambiguous. V gave up 2 bases and J gave up 4 bases, with 11 bases separating them. Germline V CDR1 and CDR2: LGHNA, YSLEER. This CDR3 is 14 amino acids long.

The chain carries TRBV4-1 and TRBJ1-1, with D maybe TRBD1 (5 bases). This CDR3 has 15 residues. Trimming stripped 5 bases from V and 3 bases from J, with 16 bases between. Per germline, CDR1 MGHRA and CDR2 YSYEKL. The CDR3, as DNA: TGCGCCAGCAGCAAGAAAAATCAGGGTTACACTGAAGCTTTCTTT. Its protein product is CASSKKNQGYTEAFF.

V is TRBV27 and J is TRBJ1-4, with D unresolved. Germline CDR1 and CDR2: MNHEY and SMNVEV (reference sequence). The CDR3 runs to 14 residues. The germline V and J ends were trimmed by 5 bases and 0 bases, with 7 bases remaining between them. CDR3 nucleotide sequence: TGTGCCAGCAGTGGTCGCCCAACTAATGAAAAACTGTTTTTT. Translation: CASSGRPTNEKLFF.

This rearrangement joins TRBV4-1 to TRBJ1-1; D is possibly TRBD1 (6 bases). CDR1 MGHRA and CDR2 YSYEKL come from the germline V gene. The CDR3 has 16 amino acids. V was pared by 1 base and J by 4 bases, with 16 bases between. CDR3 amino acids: CASSQGLTGLSTEAFF. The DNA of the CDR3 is TGCGCCAGCAGCCAAGGTCTTACAGGGTTGAGCACTGAAGCTTTCTTT.

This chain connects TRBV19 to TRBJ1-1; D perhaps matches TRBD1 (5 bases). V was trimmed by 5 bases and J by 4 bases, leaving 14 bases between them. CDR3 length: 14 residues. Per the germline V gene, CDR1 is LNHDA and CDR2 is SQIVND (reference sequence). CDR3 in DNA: TGTGCCAGTAGTTTCAGGGTCGTGGCCACTGAAGCTTTCTTT. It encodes CASSFRVVATEAFF.

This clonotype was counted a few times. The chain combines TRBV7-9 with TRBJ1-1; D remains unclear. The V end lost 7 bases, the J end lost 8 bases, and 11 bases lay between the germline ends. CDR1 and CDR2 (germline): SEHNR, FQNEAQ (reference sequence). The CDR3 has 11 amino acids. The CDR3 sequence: CASTLESEAFF. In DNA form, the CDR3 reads TGTGCCAGCACCCTTGAGAGCGAAGCTTTCTTT. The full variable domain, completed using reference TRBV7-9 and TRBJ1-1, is DTGVSQNPRHKITKRGQNVTFRCDPISEHNRLYWYRQTLGQGPEFLTYFQNEAQLEKSRLLSDRFSAERPKGSFSTLEIQRTEQGDSAMYLCASTLESEAFFGQGTRLTVV.